Sequencing of this T cell receptor beta chain was carried out in a study of CD8+ T cells in alopecia areata. Sequencing used cDNA as its template, made by extracting RNA and reverse transcribing it. Profiling relied on immunoSEQ multiplex PCR, and the TCRdb table lists in-frame clones only, not all of them. The table records 98,000 or so clones, under 65% of them present only once. The V and J ends lost 5 bases and 0 bases, in that order; junction bases with no gene match: 3. Germline lookup yields CDR1 MNHEY and CDR2 SMNVEV (reference sequence). The CDR3 has 15 amino acids. The sequenced sample was NKG2D-low CD8+ T cells sorted from blood. The rearrangement uses TRBV27 and TRBJ2-1; TRBD1 aligns across 8 bases. This clonotype originated in a human donor with alopecia areata. The CDR3 spells CASSPGTGSYNEQFF. The CDR3 DNA sequence: TGTGCCAGCAGTCCCGGGACAGGCTCCTACAATGAGCAGTTCTTC.